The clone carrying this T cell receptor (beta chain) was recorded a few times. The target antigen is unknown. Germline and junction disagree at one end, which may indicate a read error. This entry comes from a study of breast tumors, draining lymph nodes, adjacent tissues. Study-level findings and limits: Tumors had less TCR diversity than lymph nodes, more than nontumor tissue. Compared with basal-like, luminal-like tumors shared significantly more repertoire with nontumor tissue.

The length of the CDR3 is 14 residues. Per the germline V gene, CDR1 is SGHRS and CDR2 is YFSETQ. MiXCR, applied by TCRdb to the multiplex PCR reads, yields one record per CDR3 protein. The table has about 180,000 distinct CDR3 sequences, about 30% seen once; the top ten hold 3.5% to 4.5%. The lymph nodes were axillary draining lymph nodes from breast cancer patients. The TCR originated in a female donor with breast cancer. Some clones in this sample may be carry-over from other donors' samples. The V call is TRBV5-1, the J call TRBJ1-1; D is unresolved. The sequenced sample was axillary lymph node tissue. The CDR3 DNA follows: TGTGCCAGTAGTACCCAGTGGGGGAACACTGAAGCTTTCTTT. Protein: CASSTQWGNTEAFF.